This T cell receptor (beta chain) stems from a study of blood T cell repertoires in COVID-19. Study overall: T cells, B-cell-depleted T cells, or PBMCs supplied cDNA or gDNA.

Sequencing was performed with immunoSEQ multiplex PCR; in TCRdb, only in-frame clones are kept and a portion is missing. The sample lists roughly 150,000 clones, over 80% occurring once. The CDR3 runs to 17 residues. The germline CDR1 and CDR2 sequences are SGHRS and YFSETQ. Losses at the gene ends were 0 bases for V and 6 bases for J; bases not matched to a gene: 12. The sample consisted of peripheral blood. This chain joins TRBV5-1 and TRBJ2-3, with 8 bases matching TRBD2. The TCR was taken from a man aged 65 to 79 who had recovered from COVID-19. The CDR3 bases are TGCGCCAGCAGCTTGGATCTTGGTAGCGGGAATGGTGATACGCAGTATTTT. Its protein is CASSLDLGSGNGDTQYF.